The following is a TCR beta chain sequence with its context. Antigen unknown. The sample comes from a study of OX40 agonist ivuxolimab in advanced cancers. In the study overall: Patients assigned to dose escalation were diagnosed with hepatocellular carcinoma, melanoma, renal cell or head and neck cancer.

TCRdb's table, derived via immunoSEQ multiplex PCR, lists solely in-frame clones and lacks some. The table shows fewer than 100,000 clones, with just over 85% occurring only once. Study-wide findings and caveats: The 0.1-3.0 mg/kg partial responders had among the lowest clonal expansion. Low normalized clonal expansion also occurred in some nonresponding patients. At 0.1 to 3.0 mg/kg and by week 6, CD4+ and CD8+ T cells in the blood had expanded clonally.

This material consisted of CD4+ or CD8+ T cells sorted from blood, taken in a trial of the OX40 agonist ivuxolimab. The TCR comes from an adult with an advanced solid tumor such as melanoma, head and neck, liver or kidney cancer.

CDR3 protein: CASSTTGIRLAEAFF. The CDR3 bases are TGTGCCAGTAGTACTACAGGGATTCGTCTTGCTGAAGCTTTCTTT. The chain has TRBV19 and TRBJ1-1, with D tentatively TRBD1 (6 bases). Trimming removed 4 bases from V and 6 bases from J, with 18 bases in between. This CDR3 spans 15 amino acids. Per the germline V gene, CDR1 is LNHDA and CDR2 is SQIVND (reference sequence).